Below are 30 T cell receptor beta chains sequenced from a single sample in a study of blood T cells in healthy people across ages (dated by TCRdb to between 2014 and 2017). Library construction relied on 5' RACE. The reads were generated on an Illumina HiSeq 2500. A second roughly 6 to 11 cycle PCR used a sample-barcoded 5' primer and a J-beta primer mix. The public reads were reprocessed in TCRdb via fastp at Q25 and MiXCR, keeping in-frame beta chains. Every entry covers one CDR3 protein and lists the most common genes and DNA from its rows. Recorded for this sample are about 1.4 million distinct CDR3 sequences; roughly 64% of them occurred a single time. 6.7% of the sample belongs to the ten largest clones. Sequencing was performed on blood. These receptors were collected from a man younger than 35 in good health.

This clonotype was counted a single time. DNA of the CDR3: TGTGCCAGCGGTGACTCGACAGGAAACCGTGAAGCTTTCTTT. Its translation is CASGDSTGNREAFF. The chain combines TRBV12-3 or TRBV12-4 with TRBJ1-1, with D possibly matching TRBD1 (6 bases). The CDR3 loop spans 14 amino acids. Between the trimmed V and J ends, which lost 8 bases and 7 bases, there was a span of 20 bases.

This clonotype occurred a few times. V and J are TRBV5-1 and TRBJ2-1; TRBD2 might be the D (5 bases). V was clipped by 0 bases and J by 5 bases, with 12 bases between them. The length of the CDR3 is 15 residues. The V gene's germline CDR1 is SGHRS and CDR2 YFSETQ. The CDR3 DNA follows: TGCGCCAGCAGCTTGGTCGGACTTAAGGACAATGAGCAGTTCTTC. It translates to CASSLVGLKDNEQFF.

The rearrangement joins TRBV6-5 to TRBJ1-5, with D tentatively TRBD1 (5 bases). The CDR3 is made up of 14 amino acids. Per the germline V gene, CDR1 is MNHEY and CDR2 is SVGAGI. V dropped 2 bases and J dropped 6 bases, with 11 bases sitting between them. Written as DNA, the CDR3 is TGTGCCAGCAGTTACGTGGCAGGGTCTCAGCCCCAGCATTTT. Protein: CASSYVAGSQPQHF.

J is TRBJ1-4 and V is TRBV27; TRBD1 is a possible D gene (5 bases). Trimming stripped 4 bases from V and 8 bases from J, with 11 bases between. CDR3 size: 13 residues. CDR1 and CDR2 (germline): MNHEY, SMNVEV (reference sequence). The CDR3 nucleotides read TGTGCCAGCAGTTCCCAGGGCGGGGAAAAACTGTTTTTT. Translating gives CASSSQGGEKLFF.

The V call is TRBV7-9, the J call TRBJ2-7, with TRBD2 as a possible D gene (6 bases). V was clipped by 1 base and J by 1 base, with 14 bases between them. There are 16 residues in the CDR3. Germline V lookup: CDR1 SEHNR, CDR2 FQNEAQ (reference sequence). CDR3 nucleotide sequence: TGTGCCAGCAGCTTAGAGGCAGGGAGGAAGTCCTACGAGCAGTACTTC. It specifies CASSLEAGRKSYEQYF.

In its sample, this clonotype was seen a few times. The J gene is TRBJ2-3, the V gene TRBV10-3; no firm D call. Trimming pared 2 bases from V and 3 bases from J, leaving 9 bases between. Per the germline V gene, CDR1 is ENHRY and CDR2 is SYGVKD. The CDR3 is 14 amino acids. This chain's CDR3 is CAISEAVQTDTQYF. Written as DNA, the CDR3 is TGTGCCATCAGTGAGGCTGTACAAACAGATACGCAGTATTTT.

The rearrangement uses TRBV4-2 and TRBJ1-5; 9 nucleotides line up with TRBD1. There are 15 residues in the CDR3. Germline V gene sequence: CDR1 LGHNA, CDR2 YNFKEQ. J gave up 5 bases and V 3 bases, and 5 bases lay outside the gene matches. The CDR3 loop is CASSQEQGADQPQHF. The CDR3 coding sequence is TGTGCCAGCAGCCAGGAACAGGGGGCGGATCAGCCCCAGCATTTT.

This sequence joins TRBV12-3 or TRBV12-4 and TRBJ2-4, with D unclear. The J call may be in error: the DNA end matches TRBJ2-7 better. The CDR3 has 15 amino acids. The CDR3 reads CASSRRKGFGYEQYF. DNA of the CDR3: TGTGCCAGCAGCCGCCGCAAGGGATTCGGGTACGAGCAGTACTTC.

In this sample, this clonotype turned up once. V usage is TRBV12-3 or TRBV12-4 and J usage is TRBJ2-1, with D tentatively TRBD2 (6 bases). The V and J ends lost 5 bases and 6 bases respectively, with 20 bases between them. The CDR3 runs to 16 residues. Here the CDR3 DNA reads TGTGCCAGCAGTCCCCGGCTTGGGGGGAACCTCAATGAGCAGTTCTTC. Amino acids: CASSPRLGGNLNEQFF.

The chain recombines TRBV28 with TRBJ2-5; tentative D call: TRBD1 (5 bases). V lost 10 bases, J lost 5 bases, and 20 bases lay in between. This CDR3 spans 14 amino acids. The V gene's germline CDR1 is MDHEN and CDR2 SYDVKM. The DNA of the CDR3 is TGTGCCACTTATAAAAGGGGTTTGGGTGAGACCCAGTACTTC. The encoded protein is CATYKRGLGETQYF.

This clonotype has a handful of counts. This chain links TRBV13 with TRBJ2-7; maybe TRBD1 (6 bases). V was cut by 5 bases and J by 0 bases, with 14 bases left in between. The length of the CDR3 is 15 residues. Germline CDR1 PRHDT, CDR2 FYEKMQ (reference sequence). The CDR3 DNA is TGTGCCAGCAGCCCCCTCCGGGACACCTCCTACGAGCAGTACTTC. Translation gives CASSPLRDTSYEQYF.

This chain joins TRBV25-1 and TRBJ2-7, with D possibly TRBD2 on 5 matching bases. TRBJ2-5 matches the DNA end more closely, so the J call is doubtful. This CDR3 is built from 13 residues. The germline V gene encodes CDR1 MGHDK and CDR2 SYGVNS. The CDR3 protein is CASPRRLQETQYF. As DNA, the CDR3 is TGTGCCAGTCCGAGGAGGCTCCAAGAGACCCAGTACTTC.

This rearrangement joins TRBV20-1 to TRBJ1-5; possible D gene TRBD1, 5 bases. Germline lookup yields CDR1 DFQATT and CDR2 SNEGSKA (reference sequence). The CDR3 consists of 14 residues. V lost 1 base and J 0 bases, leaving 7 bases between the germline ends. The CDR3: CSARVGTSNQPQHF. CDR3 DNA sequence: TGCAGTGCTAGAGTGGGGACTAGCAATCAGCCCCAGCATTTT.

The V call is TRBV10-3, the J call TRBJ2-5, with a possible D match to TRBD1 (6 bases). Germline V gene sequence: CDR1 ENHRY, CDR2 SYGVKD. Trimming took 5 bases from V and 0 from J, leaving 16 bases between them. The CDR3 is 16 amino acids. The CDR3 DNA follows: TGTGCCATCAGTCGTCCGGACAGAATACACCAAGAGACCCAGTACTTC. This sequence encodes CAISRPDRIHQETQYF.

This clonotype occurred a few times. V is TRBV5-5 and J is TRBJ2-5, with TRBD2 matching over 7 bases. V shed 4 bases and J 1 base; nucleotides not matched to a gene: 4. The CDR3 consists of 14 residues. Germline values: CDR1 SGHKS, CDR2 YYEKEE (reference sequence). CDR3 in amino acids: CASSTTSAQETQYF. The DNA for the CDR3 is TGTGCCAGCAGCACAACTAGCGCCCAAGAGACCCAGTACTTC.

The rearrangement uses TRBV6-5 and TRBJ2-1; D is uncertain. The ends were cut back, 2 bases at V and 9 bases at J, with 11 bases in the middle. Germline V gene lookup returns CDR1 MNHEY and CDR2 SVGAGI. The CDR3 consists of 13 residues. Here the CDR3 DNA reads TGTGCCAGCAGTTACGGGCAAATTAGTGAGCAGTTCTTC. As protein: CASSYGQISEQFF.

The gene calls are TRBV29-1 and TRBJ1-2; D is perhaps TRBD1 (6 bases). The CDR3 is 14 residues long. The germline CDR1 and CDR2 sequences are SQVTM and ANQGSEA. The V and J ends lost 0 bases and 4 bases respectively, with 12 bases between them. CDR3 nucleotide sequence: TGCAGCGTTGAAGATGGGGGGGGCGCCTATGGCTACACCTTC. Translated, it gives CSVEDGGGAYGYTF.

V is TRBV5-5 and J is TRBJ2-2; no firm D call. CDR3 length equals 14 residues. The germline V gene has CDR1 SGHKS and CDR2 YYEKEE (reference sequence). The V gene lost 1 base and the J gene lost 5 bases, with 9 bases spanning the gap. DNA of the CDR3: TGTGCCAGCAGCTTGACCGGGCCGACCGGGGAGCTGTTTTTT. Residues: CASSLTGPTGELFF.

CDR3 loop: CSARQGGSYNEQYF. CDR3 DNA: TGCAGTGCTCGACAGGGCGGCTCCTACAATGAGCAGTACTTC. The chain recombines TRBV20-1 with TRBJ2-1; 7 positions match TRBD1. The J call is in doubt because the DNA end fits TRBJ2-7 better. This CDR3 is built from 14 residues. From germline, CDR1 is DFQATT and CDR2 SNEGSKA (reference sequence).

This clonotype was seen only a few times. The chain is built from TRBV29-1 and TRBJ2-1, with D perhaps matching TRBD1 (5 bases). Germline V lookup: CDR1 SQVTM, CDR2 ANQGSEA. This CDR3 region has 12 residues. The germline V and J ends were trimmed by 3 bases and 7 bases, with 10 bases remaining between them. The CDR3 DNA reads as TGCAGCGTTGACCAGGGCAGAAATGAGCAGTTCTTC. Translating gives CSVDQGRNEQFF.

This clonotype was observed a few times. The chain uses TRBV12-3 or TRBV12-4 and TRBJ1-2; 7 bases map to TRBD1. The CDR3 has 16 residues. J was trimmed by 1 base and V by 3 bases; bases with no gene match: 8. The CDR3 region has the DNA TGTGCCAGCAGTTTTAGGACAGGTGGGGGTAACTATGGCTACACCTTC. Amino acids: CASSFRTGGGNYGYTF.

DNA of the CDR3: TGTGCCACCAGTGAGGAAACACCAGATACGCAGTATTTT. It codes for CATSEETPDTQYF. The V call is TRBV24-1, the J call TRBJ2-3; D ambiguous. Trimming removed 4 bases at V and 4 bases at J, with 8 bases between. Germline CDR1 KGHDR, CDR2 SFDVKD. The CDR3 is 13 residues long.

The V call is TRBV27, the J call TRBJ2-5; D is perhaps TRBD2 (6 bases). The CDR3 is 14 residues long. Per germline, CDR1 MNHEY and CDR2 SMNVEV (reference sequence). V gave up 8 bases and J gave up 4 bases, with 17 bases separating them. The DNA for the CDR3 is TGTGCCAGCGCCCAGACTAGGCCGCCAGAGACCCAGTACTTC. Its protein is CASAQTRPPETQYF.

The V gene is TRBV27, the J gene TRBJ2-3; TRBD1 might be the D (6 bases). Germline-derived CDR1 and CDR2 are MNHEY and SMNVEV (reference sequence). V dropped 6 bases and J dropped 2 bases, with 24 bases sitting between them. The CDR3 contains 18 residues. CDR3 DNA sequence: TGTGCCAGCAGACCAAAGGGGACATCTCGACGGTCCACAGATACGCAGTATTTT. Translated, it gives CASRPKGTSRRSTDTQYF.

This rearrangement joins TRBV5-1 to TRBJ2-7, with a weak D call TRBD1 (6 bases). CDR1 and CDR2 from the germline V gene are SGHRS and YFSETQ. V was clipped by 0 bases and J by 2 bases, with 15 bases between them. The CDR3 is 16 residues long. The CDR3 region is CASSLEATGYPYEQYF. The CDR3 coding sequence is TGCGCCAGCAGCTTGGAAGCGACAGGATACCCCTACGAGCAGTACTTC.

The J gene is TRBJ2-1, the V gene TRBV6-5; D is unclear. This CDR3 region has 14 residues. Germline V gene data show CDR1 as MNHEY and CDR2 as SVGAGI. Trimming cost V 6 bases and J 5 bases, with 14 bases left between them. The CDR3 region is CASRNLVGNNEQFF. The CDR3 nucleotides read TGTGCCAGCAGGAACCTGGTCGGAAACAATGAGCAGTTCTTC.

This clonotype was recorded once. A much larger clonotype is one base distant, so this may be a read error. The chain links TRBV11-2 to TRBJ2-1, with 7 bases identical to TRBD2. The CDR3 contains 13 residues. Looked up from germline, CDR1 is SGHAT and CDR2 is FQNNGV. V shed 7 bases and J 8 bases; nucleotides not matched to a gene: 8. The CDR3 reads CASNLGGVYEQFF. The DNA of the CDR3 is TGTGCCAGCAACTTGGGGGGGGTTTATGAGCAGTTCTTC.

CDR3 residues: CASSLPRGASYEQYF. CDR3 nucleotide sequence: TGTGCCAGCAGTTTACCCAGGGGAGCTTCCTACGAGCAGTACTTC. The rearrangement uses TRBV12-3 or TRBV12-4 and TRBJ2-7; the D gene is possibly TRBD1 (6 bases). This CDR3 has 15 residues. The ends were cut back, 2 bases at V and 1 base at J, with 12 bases in the middle.

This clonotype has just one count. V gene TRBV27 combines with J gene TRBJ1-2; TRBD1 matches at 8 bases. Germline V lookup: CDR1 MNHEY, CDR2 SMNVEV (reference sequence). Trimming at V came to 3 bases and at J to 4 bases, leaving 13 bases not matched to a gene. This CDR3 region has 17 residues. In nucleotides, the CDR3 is TGTGCCAGCAGTTTCCAGGGGACGCAGGGGGCGTCCTATGGCTACACCTTC. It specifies CASSFQGTQGASYGYTF.

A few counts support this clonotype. CDR3 nucleotide sequence: TGCAGTGCTAGAGCGGGGTTGGGAGAGACCCAGTACTTC. Protein: CSARAGLGETQYF. The gene calls are TRBV20-1 and TRBJ2-5; maybe TRBD2 (5 bases). V was pared by 1 base and J by 4 bases, with 10 bases between. The CDR3 covers 13 residues. Germline CDR1 DFQATT, CDR2 SNEGSKA (reference sequence).